This is a list of T cell receptor beta chains from one sample in a study of read filtering for tumor transcriptome and immune sequencing. From the reads, TCRdb called clonotypes with MiXCR, one entry per CDR3 protein. The sample lists around 140,000 distinct CDR3 sequences, under 15% occurring once. Input material: a population of CD138-negative cells sorted from bone marrow. The receptors here all came from a donor at least 40 years old with multiple myeloma. Each CDR3 is given with its conserved first and last residue. A D gene is named only where the DNA matches it firmly. Sizes are listed as once, few or many counts, or a class when the clone is expanded.

>TRBJ1-3|TRBV30|many|-
CAWTGAGNTIYF
TGTGCCTGGACAGGGGCTGGAAACACCATATATTTT
>TRBJ1-5|TRBV20-1|many|-
CSARVTGLGSNQPQHF
TGCAGTGCTAGAGTTACAGGGTTAGGGAGCAATCAGCCCCAGCATTTT
>TRBJ2-1|TRBV30|many|-
CAWTVYNEQFF
TGTGCCTGGACAGTATACAATGAGCAGTTCTTC
>TRBJ2-2|TRBV19|few|-
CASSKPSAGTGELFF
TGTGCCAGTAGTAAACCAAGCGCGGGCACCGGGGAGCTGTTTTTT
>TRBJ2-4|TRBV7-2|many|TRBD1
CASSPRDRVVAKNIQYF
TGTGCCAGCAGTCCACGGGACAGGGTTGTAGCCAAAAACATTCAGTACTTC
>TRBJ2-1|TRBV29-1|many|-
CSVAPGTSQLF
-
>TRBJ2-2|TRBV7-9|many|-
CASSAGQNTGELFF
TGTGCCAGCAGCGCGGGACAGAACACCGGGGAGCTGTTTTTT
>TRBJ2-7|TRBV20-1|many|TRBD2
CSASRLAGGLQYF
TGCAGTGCTAGTCGCCTAGCGGGAGGTTTACAGTACTTC
>TRBJ2-1|TRBV18|many|-
CASSPMGSSYNEQFF
TGTGCCAGCTCACCAATGGGGAGCTCCTACAATGAGCAGTTCTTC
>TRBJ2-3|TRBV6-6|many|-
CASSRRDTDTQYF
TGTGCCAGCAGTAGGAGGGACACAGATACGCAGTATTTT
>TRBJ1-5|TRBV18|many|-
CASSPGLALNQPQHF
TGTGCCAGCTCACCAGGTTTGGCCCTTAATCAGCCCCAGCATTTT
>TRBJ2-2|TRBV5-1|many|TRBD2
CASSLPGTRTGELFF
TGCGCCAGCAGCTTGCCCGGGACTAGAACCGGGGAGCTGTTTTTT
>TRBJ2-1|TRBV19|many|-
CASSPTGTNEQFF
TGTGCCAGTAGCCCTACGGGGACCAATGAGCAGTTCTTC
>TRBJ2-7|TRBV19|few|-
CASSIAAGLGASEQYF
TGTGCCAGTAGTATAGCCGCGGGATTGGGGGCGTCCGAGCAGTACTTC
>TRBJ2-1|TRBV2|many|TRBD1
CASTWDREGEQFF
TGTGCCAGCACCTGGGACAGGGAGGGTGAGCAGTTCTTC
>TRBJ1-5|TRBV6-1|many|-
CASIGWGAGNQPQHF
TGTGCCAGCATCGGTTGGGGGGCCGGCAATCAGCCCCAGCATTTT
>TRBJ2-7|TRBV29-1|many|-
CSARDPYEQYF
TGCAGCGCCCGGGACCCCTACGAGCAGTACTTC
>TRBJ2-1|TRBV20-1|many|TRBD2
CSASSGRADEQFF
TGCAGTGCTAGTAGCGGGAGGGCCGATGAGCAGTTCTTC
>TRBJ2-1|TRBV30|many|TRBD1
CAWSVRISGTGTYNEQFF
TGTGCCTGGAGTGTTCGAATCTCCGGGACAGGGACCTACAATGAGCAGTTCTTC
>TRBJ1-1|TRBV11-3|few|-
CASSLASGGGNTEAFF
TGTGCCAGCAGCTTAGCATCGGGAGGGGGTAACACTGAAGCTTTCTTT
>TRBJ1-1|TRBV7-8|many|-
CASSLVGGALNTEAFF
TGTGCCAGCAGCTTAGTGGGGGGGGCCTTGAACACTGAAGCTTTCTTT
>TRBJ1-1|TRBV7-9|many|-
CASSLARVTAEAFF
TGTGCCAGCAGCTTAGCGCGAGTGACAGCCGAAGCTTTCTTT
>TRBJ2-2|TRBV20-1|many|-
CSAPHPPAGELFF
TGCAGTGCTCCGCATCCTCCCGCCGGGGAGCTGTTTTTT
>TRBJ2-2|TRBV19|many|-
CAVEAGELFF
TGTGCCGTAGAGGCCGGGGAGCTGTTTTTT
>TRBJ2-1|TRBV19|many|TRBD2
CASSSFSGNEQFF
TGTGCCAGTAGCTCCTTTAGCGGGAATGAGCAGTTCTTC
>TRBJ2-7|TRBV18|many|-
CASSQGPDGEQYF
TGTGCCAGCTCTCAAGGACCGGACGGGGAGCAGTACTTC